The clone carrying this T cell receptor beta chain was picked up a small number of times. Its antigen is as yet unknown. Every bit of the isolated RNA underwent reverse transcription, so sequencing read expressed TCRB transcripts. There were approximately 3.7 million reads on average in the naive, central memory and regulatory T cell samples. Method: immunoSEQ multiplex PCR; TCRdb's copy keeps in-frame clones and lacks some. Of around 430,000 clones listed, around 30% are singletons. The germline V gene encodes CDR1 ENHRY and CDR2 SYGVKD. The CDR3 extends over 13 amino acids. The V and J ends lost 2 bases and 2 bases respectively, with 7 bases between them. This sample is part of a study of beta chain features in type 1 diabetes. Study observations and caveats: Among all four CD4+ subsets, Type 1 diabetes patients had TCRB CDR3s that were moderately but significantly shorter.

The chain recombines TRBV10-3 with TRBJ2-7; D is undetermined. Sample: naive CD4+ T cells from blood. The clonotype comes from a man between 18 and 35 years old in good health. The CDR3 reads CAISEARPYEQYF. Written as DNA, the CDR3 is TGTGCCATCAGTGAGGCCAGACCCTACGAGCAGTACTTC.